This T cell receptor beta chain was retrieved from a study of blood T cell repertoires in COVID-19. The repertoire was sequenced with immunoSEQ multiplex PCR; TCRdb's copy has only in-frame clones and lacks some. Among 110,000 or so clones listed, less than 85% were seen once. Germline V gives CDR1 LNHNV, CDR2 YYDKDF (reference sequence). The CDR3 has 16 residues. After removal of 1 base from V and 5 bases from J, the junction contained 7 bases not matched to a gene. The genes are TRBV15 and TRBJ1-1; 10 positions agree with TRBD1. Sequencing input: peripheral blood. This TCR derives from a human donor in a cohort sampled during active COVID-19. CDR3 protein: CATSRGQGARQTEAFF. The DNA for the CDR3 is TGTGCCACCAGCAGAGGACAGGGGGCGCGTCAGACTGAAGCTTTCTTT.